The T cell receptor beta chain under discussion was sequenced for a study of Graves' ophthalmopathy and Graves' hyperthyroidism. This CDR3 has 14 amino acids. Germline values: CDR1 WNHNN, CDR2 SYGVQD (reference sequence). RNA transcripts served as template for amplifying TCR beta CDR3 sequences. First-round RT-PCR employed HTBI primers, with a second-round multiplex PCR after it. One entry per CDR3 protein results from TCRdb running MiXCR on the multiplex PCR reads. The sample carries about 240,000 distinct CDR3 sequences, around 45% recorded once. The table lists this clonotype with a count of one. At one end, the junction sequence differs from germline, possibly due to a read error.

The receptor was isolated from an adult man with Graves' ophthalmopathy. Sample: peripheral blood. The chain links TRBV10-1 to TRBJ1-5; D may be TRBD1 (6 bases). The CDR3 reads CASSQDLNPRGQTF. CDR3 sequence (DNA): TGTGCCAGCAGCCAAGATCTTAACCCCCGGGGGCAGACTTTT.